Each of the 10 T cell receptor beta chains below was sequenced from the same sample in a study of blood T cell repertoires in COVID-19. Generated by immunoSEQ multiplex PCR, the TCRdb table keeps only in-frame clones and is missing some. The sample includes about 160,000 clones, roughly 89% seen only once; the top ten take 3.5% to 4%. The sequenced material came from peripheral blood. The receptors were sampled from a woman in her sixties who had recovered from COVID-19.

A word on this clone: The same CDR3 is also encoded by other DNA sequences in this sample. The chain carries TRBV7-9 and TRBJ1-1, with D possibly TRBD1 on 5 matching bases. Between the trimmed V and J ends, which lost 6 bases and 1 base, there was a span of 9 bases. The CDR3 loop spans 13 amino acids. Germline CDR1 reads SEHNR; CDR2 reads FQNEAQ (reference sequence). CDR3 in DNA: TGTGCCAGCAGTTTCACAGGGAACACTGAAGCTTTCTTT. Amino acid sequence: CASSFTGNTEAFF. The variable domain in full, completed from reference TRBV7-9 and TRBJ1-1, reads DTGVSQNPRHKITKRGQNVTFRCDPISEHNRLYWYRQTLGQGPEFLTYFQNEAQLEKSRLLSDRFSAERPKGSFSTLEIQRTEQGDSAMYLCASSFTGNTEAFFGQGTRLTVV.

This clone was counted once. V is TRBV6-2 or TRBV6-3 and J is TRBJ2-3; 9 bases agree with TRBD2. V gave up 2 bases and J gave up 3 bases; unmatched junction bases: 15. The CDR3 runs 19 residues. Germline CDR1 and CDR2: MNHEY and SVGEGT. Here the CDR3 reads CASSYLTSGHQLTTDTQYF. The CDR3 nucleotides read TGTGCCAGCAGTTACCTCACTAGCGGGCACCAGCTAACAACAGATACGCAGTATTTT.

This chain uses TRBV9 with TRBJ2-2, with TRBD1 matching over 7 bases. This CDR3 has 16 residues. CDR1 SGDLS and CDR2 YYNGEE come from the germline V gene. Germline trimming cut 3 bases from V and 3 bases from J; bases unmatched to any gene: 8. CDR3 sequence (DNA): TGTGCCAGCAGCGGACAGGGTCTCACCTACACCGGGGAGCTGTTTTTT. This translates into CASSGQGLTYTGELFF.

V gene TRBV19 combines with J gene TRBJ2-5, with TRBD2 as a possible D gene (5 bases). Germline CDR1 and CDR2: LNHDA and SQIVND (reference sequence). The length of the CDR3 is 15 residues. V gave up 8 bases and J gave up 3 bases, with 19 bases separating them. The CDR3 DNA reads as TGTGCCAGTTCTTTCGGGGTCTCTACGGAAGAGACCCAGTACTTC. This encodes CASSFGVSTEETQYF.

V gene TRBV18 combines with J gene TRBJ2-7; 11 bases agree with TRBD2. Germline V lookup: CDR1 KGHSH, CDR2 LQKENI. The CDR3 is 15 residues long. V gave up 2 bases and J gave up 3 bases; unmatched junction bases: 3. The CDR3 region has the DNA TGTGCCAGCTCACCAAAACTAGCGGGGGACTACGAGCAGTACTTC. Amino acid sequence: CASSPKLAGDYEQYF.

The chain has TRBV11-2 and TRBJ2-7; D perhaps matches TRBD1 (5 bases). Germline CDR1 is SGHAT and CDR2 is FQNNGV. V lost 0 bases to trimming and J lost 3 bases, with 6 bases between them. This CDR3 comprises 13 residues. The CDR3 loop is CASSLDQGYEQYF. The CDR3 nucleotides read TGTGCCAGCAGCTTAGACCAGGGCTACGAGCAGTACTTC.

This clone was picked up one time. The V call is TRBV11-2, the J call TRBJ2-3; D is possibly TRBD1 (5 bases). CDR1 is SGHAT and CDR2 is FQNNGV in the germline V gene. Trimming removed 5 bases at V and 6 bases at J, with 15 bases between. The CDR3 loop spans 14 amino acids. This chain's CDR3 is CASSDSVVYDTQYF. CDR3 DNA: TGTGCCAGCAGCGACAGTGTTGTATACGATACGCAGTATTTT.

The genes are TRBV7-6 and TRBJ2-3; 11 bases map to TRBD2. J was trimmed by 2 bases and V by 6 bases; bases with no gene match: 4. CDR3 length: 15 amino acids. Germline-derived CDR1 and CDR2 are SGHVS and FNYEAQ. CDR3 amino acids: CASSPSGGTTDTQYF. The CDR3 nucleotides read TGTGCCAGCAGTCCTAGCGGGGGGACCACAGATACGCAGTATTTT.

The chain has TRBV5-1 and TRBJ1-2; possible D gene TRBD1, 6 bases. V lost 1 base, J lost 4 bases, and 11 bases lay in between. Per the germline V gene, CDR1 is SGHRS and CDR2 is YFSETQ. This CDR3 has 14 amino acids. The CDR3 loop is CASSLPGGAYGYTF. The DNA of the CDR3 is TGCGCCAGCAGCTTGCCGGGGGGGGCCTATGGCTACACCTTC.

V usage is TRBV6-6 and J usage is TRBJ1-2; 8 bases agree with TRBD1. This CDR3 has 15 amino acids. The trim removed 4 bases at V and 6 bases at J, leaving 10 bases unmatched. Germline CDR1 reads MNHNY; CDR2 reads SVGAGI (reference sequence). In nucleotides, the CDR3 is TGTGCCAGCAGTTTGGGACAGGCCGGGGTAGATGGCTACACCTTC. This encodes CASSLGQAGVDGYTF.